Below are 24 T cell receptor beta chains sequenced from a single sample in a study of beta chain features in type 1 diabetes. Study results and caveats: Patients with Type 1 diabetes showed moderately but significantly shorter TCRB CDR3s in all four CD4+ subsets.

Expressed TCRB transcripts were sequenced, since all the RNA that had been isolated was reverse transcribed. Sequenced by immunoSEQ multiplex PCR; TCRdb stores in-frame clones only, minus some. The sample shows roughly 180,000 clones, approximately 7.8% of them seen only once. Their cognate antigens are unknown. Specimen: central memory CD4+ T cells from blood. The source is a woman between 35 and 50 years old with type 1 diabetes.

The chain couples TRBV19 to TRBJ2-1; 10 nucleotides agree with TRBD2. The CDR3 spans 18 residues. The V gene end was trimmed by 5 bases and the J gene end by 0 bases; junction bases not matched to a gene: 10. The germline gives CDR1 LNHDA, CDR2 SQIVND (reference sequence). CDR3 coding DNA: TGTGCCAGTAGTCCCATAGCGGGAGGCCGCAGCTCCTACAATGAGCAGTTCTTC. It encodes CASSPIAGGRSSYNEQFF.

The chain's CDR3 is CASSASGTGGDTQYF. The CDR3 DNA reads TGCGCCAGCAGCGCTTCCGGGACAGGAGGGGATACGCAGTATTTT. This sequence joins TRBV5-1 and TRBJ2-3; 8 nucleotides align to TRBD1. V lost 4 bases to trimming and J lost 6 bases; unmatched junction nucleotides: 10. CDR3 length equals 15 residues. In germline, CDR1 is SGHRS, CDR2 YFSETQ.

This clone appeared a few times. This rearrangement joins TRBV6-4 to TRBJ2-3; D perhaps matches TRBD1 (6 bases). Looked up from germline, CDR1 is MRHNA and CDR2 is SNTAGT. The CDR3 covers 15 residues. V was cut by 3 bases and J by 0 bases, with 10 bases left in between. CDR3: CASSEQGTSTDTQYF. As DNA, the CDR3 is TGTGCCAGCAGTGAACAGGGAACTAGCACAGATACGCAGTATTTT.

The chain uses TRBV19 and TRBJ1-1; weak D call: TRBD1 (6 bases). Per germline, CDR1 LNHDA and CDR2 SQIVND (reference sequence). The CDR3 spans 14 residues. With 7 bases removed from V and 3 bases from J, the gap between germline ends came to 15 bases. The CDR3 region is CASIDRGADTEAFF. For the CDR3, the DNA is TGTGCCAGTATCGATCGGGGGGCGGACACTGAAGCTTTCTTT.

In this sample, this clone turned up a few times. J is TRBJ1-2 and V is TRBV9, with no clear D. Between the trimmed V and J ends, which lost 6 bases and 5 bases, there was a span of 14 bases. This CDR3 comprises 13 residues. CDR1 SGDLS and CDR2 YYNGEE come from the germline V gene. The CDR3, as DNA: TGTGCCAGCACCCTTGACGGGTTATATGGCTACACCTTC. This translates into CASTLDGLYGYTF.

In this sample, this clone turned up a few times. This sequence joins TRBV7-8 and TRBJ2-5, with 13 bases matching TRBD2. V was pared by 2 bases and J by 11 bases, with 5 bases of the junction left unmatched. CDR1 is SGHVS, CDR2 FQNEAQ, per germline. This CDR3 comprises 14 residues. The CDR3 loop reads CASSLLGLAGEQYF. The CDR3 DNA follows: TGTGCCAGCAGCTTACTCGGACTAGCGGGGGAGCAGTACTTC.

CDR3 DNA: TGTGCCAGCAGCCGGGGAGGCGGGAGGGCCGACAATGAGCAGTTCTTC. This translates into CASSRGGGRADNEQFF. The chain couples TRBV7-3 to TRBJ2-1; 9 bases are a match to TRBD2. The CDR3 spans 16 residues. Losses at the gene ends were 5 bases for V and 5 bases for J; bases not matched to a gene: 10. The germline V gene encodes CDR1 SGHTA and CDR2 FQGTGA.

The rearrangement links TRBV4-3 to TRBJ2-1; a weak D match, TRBD1 (6 bases). V shed 2 bases and J shed 8 bases, with 13 bases lying between them. The length of the CDR3 is 14 residues. Germline-derived CDR1 and CDR2 are LGHNA and YSLEER. The DNA for the CDR3 is TGCGCCAGCAGCCAACACCCGGCAGGGGATGAGCAGTTCTTC. Its protein is CASSQHPAGDEQFF.

This chain joins TRBV5-1 and TRBJ2-2, with TRBD2 matching 9 bases. The CDR3 runs 15 residues. CDR1 is SGHRS, CDR2 YFSETQ, per germline. Losses at the gene ends were 1 base for V and 5 bases for J; bases not matched to a gene: 3. The CDR3 nucleotides read TGCGCCAGCAGCTTGTTTAGCGGGAGTACCGGGGAGCTGTTTTTT. Translated, it gives CASSLFSGSTGELFF. The full variable domain, in which reference TRBV5-1 and TRBJ2-2 provide the parts outside the CDR3, is KAGVTQTPRYLIKTRGQQVTLSCSPISGHRSVSWYQQTPGQGLQFLFEYFSETQRNKGNFPGRFSGRQFSNSRSEMNVSTLELGDSALYLCASSLFSGSTGELFFGEGSRLTVL.

The CDR3 is CASSAGEEGAFF. CDR3 nucleotides: TGTGCCAGCTCTGCCGGTGAGGAGGGAGCTTTCTTT. The V call is TRBV18, the J call TRBJ1-1; no definite D call. This CDR3 is built from 12 residues. Germline CDR1 KGHSH, CDR2 LQKENI. V was clipped by 6 bases and J by 10 bases, with 15 bases between them. The entire variable domain, with the rest obtained from reference TRBV18 and TRBJ1-1, is as follows: NAGVMQNPRHLVRRRGQEARLRCSPMKGHSHVYWYRQLPEEGLKFMVYLQKENIIDESGMPKERFSAEFPKEGPSILRIQQVVRGDSAAYFCASSAGEEGAFFGQGTRLTVV.

This clone was seen more than once but under ten times. V usage is TRBV4-1 and J usage is TRBJ2-7; 7 bases line up with TRBD1. CDR1 and CDR2 from the germline V gene are MGHRA and YSYEKL. J gave up 1 base and V 1 base, and 13 bases lay outside the gene matches. The CDR3 consists of 18 residues. The CDR3 region is CASSQGVTDRRTSYEQYF. The CDR3 DNA reads TGCGCCAGCAGCCAAGGTGTAACGGACAGGCGTACTTCCTACGAGCAGTACTTC.

This chain uses TRBV6-5 with TRBJ2-3, with D possibly matching TRBD2 (6 bases). The CDR3 has 14 residues. Trimming cost V 4 bases and J 3 bases, with 11 bases left between them. In germline, CDR1 is MNHEY, CDR2 SVGAGI. The CDR3 DNA sequence: TGTGCCAGCAGTTGGGACGGGAGAACAGATACGCAGTATTTT. It specifies CASSWDGRTDTQYF.

The CDR3 is CASREQGTSGNTIYF. CDR3 bases: TGTGCCAGCAGGGAACAGGGGACCTCTGGAAACACCATATATTTT. The genes are TRBV2 and TRBJ1-3; 7 bases are shared with TRBD1. Trimming removed 6 bases from V and 0 bases from J; junction bases left unmatched: 5. From germline, CDR1 is SNHLY and CDR2 FYNNEI. The CDR3 covers 15 residues.

The chain uses TRBV5-4 and TRBJ1-2; maybe TRBD1 (6 bases). The V gene's germline CDR1 is SGHNT and CDR2 YYREEE (reference sequence). The ends were cut back, 3 bases at V and 6 bases at J, with 9 bases in the middle. The CDR3 loop spans 12 amino acids. CDR3 amino acids: CASSYDRHGYTF. The CDR3, as DNA: TGTGCCAGCAGCTATGACAGGCATGGCTACACCTTC.

The V and J genes are TRBV29-1 and TRBJ2-5, with a tentative D call TRBD2 (5 bases). Germline CDR1 and CDR2: SQVTM and ANQGSEA. CDR3 size: 12 residues. Trimming left V 4 bases short and J 5 bases short, with 11 bases between. This CDR3 reads CSVVGSGETQYF. The CDR3 nucleotides read TGCAGCGTTGTAGGTTCGGGGGAGACCCAGTACTTC.

The chain couples TRBV6-1 to TRBJ1-1; 7 bases line up with TRBD1. The CDR3 consists of 12 residues. Germline V gene data show CDR1 as MNHNS and CDR2 as SASEGT. Trimming at V came to 5 bases and at J to 7 bases, leaving 4 bases not matched to a gene. CDR3: CASSLQGDEAFF. CDR3 nucleotide sequence: TGTGCCAGCAGTCTTCAGGGGGATGAAGCTTTCTTT.

This chain connects TRBV25-1 to TRBJ1-1, with D perhaps TRBD1 (5 bases). Germline V lookup: CDR1 MGHDK, CDR2 SYGVNS. V gave up 1 base and J gave up 3 bases, with 12 bases separating them. This CDR3 has 15 amino acids. In DNA, the CDR3 is TGTGCCAGCAGTGAATCGGGCAGGGCGGACACTGAAGCTTTCTTT. Protein sequence: CASSESGRADTEAFF. Drawing the rest from reference TRBV25-1 and TRBJ1-1, the complete variable domain is EADIYQTPRYLVIGTGKKITLECSQTMGHDKMYWYQQDPGMELHLIHYSYGVNSTEKGDLSSESTVSRIRTEHFPLTLESARPSHTSQYLCASSESGRADTEAFFGQGTRLTVV.

The table lists this clone with a few counts. The chain is built from TRBV7-2 and TRBJ1-1, with TRBD1 identical over 7 bases. Looked up from germline, CDR1 is SGHTA and CDR2 is FQGNSA. The CDR3 totals 12 residues. V lost 5 bases, J lost 10 bases, and 7 bases stayed unmatched. The CDR3: CASSDRTGRAFF. In DNA, the CDR3 is TGTGCCAGCAGCGACCGGACAGGCCGAGCTTTCTTT.

The sample holds a few counts of this clone. The rearrangement uses TRBV28 and TRBJ1-2, with D possibly TRBD1 on 6 matching bases. Germline CDR1 MDHEN, CDR2 SYDVKM. CDR3 length: 14 residues. V lost 7 bases, J lost 5 bases, and 17 bases lay in between. The CDR3 sequence is CASTLGGAVYGYTF. The CDR3 region has the DNA TGTGCCAGCACTCTCGGGGGGGCGGTGTATGGCTACACCTTC.

The chain has TRBV7-2 and TRBJ2-5; TRBD2 matches 9 bases. Per the germline V gene, CDR1 is SGHTA and CDR2 is FQGNSA. With 4 bases clipped from V and 2 bases from J, the junction kept 5 bases outside the gene matches. The CDR3 loop spans 15 amino acids. CDR3 DNA: TGTGCCAGCAGCTCCCTGCGGGGGGGGCAAGAGACCCAGTACTTC. Protein: CASSSLRGGQETQYF. Complete variable domain (other parts from reference TRBV7-2 and TRBJ2-5): GAGVSQSPSNKVTEKGKDVELRCDPISGHTALYWYRQSLGQGLEFLIYFQGNSAPDKSGLPSDRFSAERTGGSVSTLTIQRTQQEDSAVYLCASSSLRGGQETQYFGPGTRLLVL.

The chain couples TRBV19 to TRBJ2-3, with D maybe TRBD2 (5 bases). Trimming left V 7 bases short and J 0 bases short, with 11 bases between. Germline V gene lookup returns CDR1 LNHDA and CDR2 SQIVND (reference sequence). The CDR3 extends over 14 amino acids. The DNA for the CDR3 is TGTGCCAGTAACGTGGGAGCTAGCACAGATACGCAGTATTTT. Translated: CASNVGASTDTQYF.

There are many counts of this clone. CDR3 bases: TGTGCCAGCAGCCGTTTGTTGCTGACTAGCGGGAGCGGGGAGCTGTTTTTT. It yields the protein CASSRLLLTSGSGELFF. The J gene is TRBJ2-2, the V gene TRBV5-4; 12 nucleotides line up with TRBD2. With V trimmed by 4 bases and J by 7 bases, 11 bases remained unmatched. Germline V CDR1 and CDR2: SGHNT, YYREEE (reference sequence). The CDR3 has 17 amino acids.

This clone was seen only a few times. This chain joins TRBV7-2 and TRBJ2-3; D unclear. The CDR3 sequence is 12 residues long. V was shortened by 4 bases and J by 6 bases, with 8 bases between the two germline ends. Per germline, CDR1 SGHTA and CDR2 FQGNSA. In nucleotides, the CDR3 is TGTGCCAGCAGCTCCTTTGCGGATACGCAGTATTTT. This gives the protein CASSSFADTQYF.

This clone was counted a few times. The rearrangement links TRBV6-6 to TRBJ1-5; D possibly corresponds to TRBD1 (6 bases). Germline V gene sequence: CDR1 MNHNY, CDR2 SVGAGI (reference sequence). The CDR3 is made up of 16 amino acids. Between the trimmed V and J ends, which lost 5 bases and 1 base, there was a span of 15 bases. CDR3 residues: CASSPLEGGSNQPQHF. In DNA form, the CDR3 reads TGTGCCAGCAGTCCCCTTGAGGGGGGGAGCAATCAGCCCCAGCATTTT.